The clone carrying this T cell receptor (beta chain) was seen repeatedly, ten times or more. Its matching antigen is unknown. The data originate from a study of T-cell memory formation after mild COVID-19. Constant-segment primers served in 5'RACE that generated TCR alpha and TCR beta cDNA libraries bearing sample barcodes and UMIs. TCRdb re-called the 5' RACE reads through MiXCR, storing one row per CDR3 protein. This repertoire shows under 300,000 distinct CDR3 sequences, under 8.5% found once; its top ten account for approximately 23%. Study observations and caveats: Pre-infection memory contained some responding clones, which suggested that cross-reactive memory had joined.

The germline V gene has CDR1 SGHRS and CDR2 YFSETQ. Losses at the gene ends were 4 bases for V and 0 bases for J; bases not matched to a gene: 7. The CDR3 is 18 amino acids. The source material was PBMCs or a T cell subset sorted from them (not recorded which). The sequence derives from a man aged 18 to 30 who had mild COVID-19 (a few samples of this study predate the infection). Cell type and time point are not known. This chain uses TRBV5-1 with TRBJ2-1; TRBD2 matches at 13 bases. The DNA for the CDR3 is TGCGCCAGCAGCCAGGGGACTAGCGGGGTCGGCTCCTACAATGAGCAGTTCTTC. It translates to CASSQGTSGVGSYNEQFF.